These 26 T cell receptor beta chains originate from one sample sequenced in a study of cytomegalovirus exposure and HLA in healthy donors. Profiling relied on immunoSEQ multiplex PCR, and the TCRdb table lists in-frame clones only, not all of them. The sample holds 120,000 or so clones, almost 90% seen once. Sequencing was carried out using PBMCs. The receptors here all came from a man aged 25-45 years in good health and CMV-seronegative.

V usage is TRBV5-6 and J usage is TRBJ1-1; 9 nucleotides line up with TRBD1. V shed 3 bases, J shed 11 bases, and the junction held 11 bases outside the gene matches. There are 14 residues in the CDR3. Looked up from germline, CDR1 is SGHDT and CDR2 is YYEEEE. DNA of the CDR3: TGTGCCAGCAGCTCCACTAGGGGGGACAGGGTGGCTTTCTTT. The encoded protein is CASSSTRGDRVAFF.

The V gene is TRBV9, the J gene TRBJ2-7; no definite D call. CDR3 length equals 11 residues. V lost 6 bases and J 3 bases, leaving 7 bases between the germline ends. Germline CDR1 is SGDLS and CDR2 is YYNGEE. The CDR3 loop reads CASIRYYEQYF. CDR3 bases: TGTGCCAGCATCCGGTACTACGAGCAGTACTTC.

About this clone: The same CDR3 can be traced to other DNA sequences in this sample. The CDR3 DNA reads as TGTGCCAGCAGCTCTAGCGGAGCGAACACCGGGGAGCTGTTTTTT. It codes for CASSSSGANTGELFF. This rearrangement joins TRBV6-4 to TRBJ2-2; 7 positions match TRBD2. V gave up 6 bases and J gave up 0 bases; unmatched junction bases: 4. This CDR3 is 15 amino acids long. The germline gives CDR1 MRHNA, CDR2 SNTAGT.

The chain joins TRBV11-2 to TRBJ2-5; D may be TRBD2 (6 bases). The V end lost 5 bases, the J end lost 5 bases, and 15 bases lay between the germline ends. This CDR3 is 14 amino acids long. Germline V CDR1 and CDR2: SGHAT, FQNNGV. The DNA of the CDR3 is TGTGCCAGCAGCGCGGGGCAGGGCTACGAGACCCAGTACTTC. Amino acids: CASSAGQGYETQYF.

The V and J genes are TRBV10-1 and TRBJ2-7; 13 bases agree with TRBD2. CDR1 is WNHNN, CDR2 SYGVQD, per germline (reference sequence). The CDR3 is 17 residues long. V lost 3 bases and J lost 6; bases outside the gene matches: 11. The CDR3 sequence is CASSDLPRTSGSGEQYF. CDR3 in DNA: TGCGCCAGCAGTGACTTGCCTCGGACTAGCGGGAGTGGCGAGCAGTACTTC.

This clone has only one observation. The DNA of the CDR3 is TGTGCCAGCAGTCCCTCCGGGGGGGAGACCCAGTACTTC. It yields the protein CASSPSGGETQYF. The chain couples TRBV6-5 to TRBJ2-5, with 7 bases that match TRBD2. CDR1 and CDR2 from the germline V gene are MNHEY and SVGAGI. The V and J ends lost 5 bases and 5 bases, in that order; junction bases with no gene match: 5. The CDR3 runs 13 residues.

This clone appeared once. The rearrangement links TRBV9 to TRBJ1-4; 8 nucleotides align to TRBD1. Germline V lookup: CDR1 SGDLS, CDR2 YYNGEE. The CDR3 sequence is 19 residues long. V was clipped by 5 bases and J by 3 bases; unmatched bases: 18. The chain's CDR3 is CASSHPKQGGFRANEKLFF. The CDR3 DNA reads TGTGCCAGCAGTCACCCGAAACAGGGGGGCTTTCGCGCTAATGAAAAACTGTTTTTT.

The rearrangement joins TRBV5-1 to TRBJ1-1; a weak D match, TRBD1 (6 bases). Germline lookup yields CDR1 SGHRS and CDR2 YFSETQ. The CDR3 totals 16 residues. V lost 3 bases and J 0 bases, leaving 15 bases between the germline ends. In nucleotides, the CDR3 is TGCGCCAGCAGCTCAACGGGACATAACATGAACACTGAAGCTTTCTTT. Protein: CASSSTGHNMNTEAFF.

The chain combines TRBV27 with TRBJ1-1; D possibly corresponds to TRBD1 (6 bases). The ends were cut back, 5 bases at V and 4 bases at J, with 23 bases in the middle. The germline V gene has CDR1 MNHEY and CDR2 SMNVEV (reference sequence). This CDR3 is built from 17 residues. The CDR3 loop is CASSPTPRQGQGTEAFF. CDR3 nucleotide sequence: TGTGCCAGCAGTCCAACTCCCCGCCAGGGGCAAGGCACTGAAGCTTTCTTT.

This clone appeared once. This chain uses TRBV11-2 with TRBJ1-2, with 8 bases matching TRBD1. J lost 8 bases, V lost 5 bases, and 10 bases had no gene match. This CDR3 has 14 residues. CDR1 is SGHAT, CDR2 FQNNGV, per germline. CDR3 sequence (DNA): TGTGCCAGCAGCCTGGACAGGGACTCCTTCGGCTACACCTTC. Encoded protein: CASSLDRDSFGYTF.

This clone turned up a few times. This rearrangement joins TRBV27 to TRBJ1-5; D call uncertain. CDR3 size: 14 residues. The V gene's germline CDR1 is MNHEY and CDR2 SMNVEV (reference sequence). V was cut by 0 bases and J by 2 bases, with 5 bases left in between. CDR3 loop: CASSLSQGNQPQHF. The CDR3 nucleotides are TGTGCCAGCAGTTTATCCCAGGGCAATCAGCCCCAGCATTTT.

Only a few counts were recorded for this clone. The chain uses TRBV14 and TRBJ2-7; 9 bases are a match to TRBD2. Germline V gene lookup returns CDR1 SGHDN and CDR2 FVKESK. Trimming at V came to 1 base and at J to 5 bases, leaving 3 bases not matched to a gene. This CDR3 is 14 amino acids long. For the CDR3, the DNA is TGTGCCAGCAGCCAAGTTTCTAGCGGGAACGAGCAGTACTTC. Its protein product is CASSQVSSGNEQYF. The full variable domain, in which reference TRBV14 and TRBJ2-7 provide the parts outside the CDR3, is EAGVTQFPSHSVIEKGQTVTLRCDPISGHDNLYWYRRVMGKEIKFLLHFVKESKQDESGMPNNRFLAERTGGTYSTLKVQPAELEDSGVYFCASSQVSSGNEQYFGPGTRLTVT.

This clone was seen a handful of times. The rearrangement joins TRBV2 to TRBJ1-2; tentative D call: TRBD1 (5 bases). V was shortened by 3 bases and J by 8 bases, with 13 bases between the two germline ends. The V gene's germline CDR1 is SNHLY and CDR2 FYNNEI. The CDR3 totals 13 residues. The CDR3 DNA reads TGTGCCAGCAGTGACGGGGGTGTTCACGGCTACACCTTC. Translated, it gives CASSDGGVHGYTF.

V is TRBV27 and J is TRBJ2-7; 8 bases are shared with TRBD1. The CDR3 is made up of 14 amino acids. V was pared by 6 bases and J by 3 bases, with 7 bases of the junction left unmatched. Germline assignment: CDR1 MNHEY and CDR2 SMNVEV (reference sequence). In nucleotides, the CDR3 is TGTGCCAGCAGAAAAACAGGGGGATTCTACGAGCAGTACTTC. It translates to CASRKTGGFYEQYF.

The chain carries TRBV25-1 and TRBJ1-6, with 10 bases lining up with TRBD1. There are 14 residues in the CDR3. In germline, CDR1 is MGHDK, CDR2 SYGVNS. J lost 7 bases, V lost 6 bases, and 3 bases had no gene match. In DNA form, the CDR3 reads TGTGCCAGCAGCCTGGGACAGGGGAATTCACCCCTCCACTTT. The encoded protein is CASSLGQGNSPLHF.

This chain connects TRBV10-1 to TRBJ2-6; TRBD1 is a possible D gene (5 bases). This CDR3 has 14 residues. The germline V gene encodes CDR1 WNHNN and CDR2 SYGVQD (reference sequence). The ends were cut back, 4 bases at V and 3 bases at J, with 7 bases in the middle. The CDR3 spells CASSGGGGANVLTF. The CDR3, as DNA: TGCGCCAGCAGTGGGGGCGGTGGGGCCAACGTCCTGACTTTC.

The chain joins TRBV30 to TRBJ2-1; 9 bases are shared with TRBD2. The CDR3 contains 16 residues. The trim removed 2 bases at V and 8 bases at J, leaving 13 bases unmatched. Germline V lookup: CDR1 GTSNPN, CDR2 SVGIG (reference sequence). This CDR3 reads CAWSLEDSGSGDEQFF. The DNA of the CDR3 is TGTGCCTGGAGTCTTGAAGATAGCGGGAGCGGCGATGAGCAGTTCTTC.

On this clone: Other nucleotide sequences from this sample produce the same CDR3. The gene calls are TRBV7-2 and TRBJ1-5; 7 bases agree with TRBD1. Trimming took 1 base from V and 4 from J; bases not matched to a gene: 1. CDR1 is SGHTA and CDR2 is FQGNSA in the germline V gene. This CDR3 contains 14 residues. The CDR3 loop is CASSLEQGNQPQHF. Here the CDR3 DNA reads TGTGCCAGCAGCTTAGAACAGGGGAATCAGCCCCAGCATTTT.

With respect to this clone: The junction departs from germline at one end; a sequencing error may be responsible. This chain links TRBV7-9 with TRBJ1-5; weak D call: TRBD1 (5 bases). CDR1 and CDR2 from the germline V gene are SEHNR and FQNEAQ (reference sequence). The CDR3 is 13 amino acids. Here the CDR3 DNA reads TGTGCCAGCAGCTTGAAGGGGAATCAGTCCCAGCATTTT. It yields the protein CASSLKGNQSQHF.

The chain links TRBV7-2 to TRBJ2-3; possibly TRBD2 for D (5 bases). Trimming took 2 bases from V and 2 from J, leaving 11 bases between them. The germline gives CDR1 SGHTA, CDR2 FQGNSA. This CDR3 has 15 amino acids. CDR3 loop: CASSLSGLPTDTQYF. Written as DNA, the CDR3 is TGTGCCAGCAGCTTAAGCGGCCTTCCCACAGATACGCAGTATTTT.

This sequence joins TRBV12-5 and TRBJ1-1; no definite D call. The germline gives CDR1 LGHNT, CDR2 FRNRAP. With 3 bases removed from V and 0 bases from J, the gap between germline ends came to 5 bases. This CDR3 has 13 amino acids. CDR3 residues: CASGLSMNTEAFF. In DNA, the CDR3 is TGTGCTAGTGGTTTATCTATGAACACTGAAGCTTTCTTT.

The V and J genes are TRBV4-1 and TRBJ1-4; maybe TRBD1 (5 bases). Trimming cost V 4 bases and J 5 bases, with 17 bases left between them. Germline CDR1 reads MGHRA; CDR2 reads YSYEKL. The CDR3 contains 16 residues. The CDR3 nucleotides read TGCGCCAGCAGCCTCTTACTACCGGGGGGAAATGAAAAACTGTTTTTT. This sequence encodes CASSLLLPGGNEKLFF.

V gene TRBV15 combines with J gene TRBJ1-1, with unresolved D. The germline CDR1 and CDR2 sequences are LNHNV and YYDKDF (reference sequence). This CDR3 is 12 amino acids long. V was shortened by 3 bases and J by 11 bases, with 13 bases between the two germline ends. The CDR3 spells CATSRETGEAFF. The CDR3 nucleotides are TGTGCCACCAGCAGGGAGACTGGCGAGGCTTTCTTT.

The rearrangement uses TRBV7-2 and TRBJ1-6, with D unresolved. The CDR3 contains 12 residues. Trimming shortened V by 6 bases and J by 9 bases, and 9 bases separated the two germline ends. CDR1 is SGHTA and CDR2 is FQGNSA in the germline V gene. The chain's CDR3 is CASSPPSSPLHF. In nucleotides, the CDR3 is TGTGCCAGCAGTCCCCCGTCTTCACCCCTCCACTTT.

This chain links TRBV11-2 with TRBJ1-2; perhaps TRBD1 as D (5 bases). The CDR3 has 13 amino acids. Germline assignment: CDR1 SGHAT and CDR2 FQNNGV. With 5 bases removed from V and 5 bases from J, the gap between germline ends came to 12 bases. As DNA, the CDR3 is TGTGCCAGCAGCGGGGACTTTCTTTATGGCTACACCTTC. Its protein is CASSGDFLYGYTF.

This rearrangement joins TRBV7-7 to TRBJ2-2; 8 bases agree with TRBD1. Trimming at V came to 5 bases and at J to 5 bases, leaving 22 bases not matched to a gene. This CDR3 contains 20 residues. From germline, CDR1 is SSHAT and CDR2 FNYEAQ (reference sequence). The CDR3 spells CASSRMTDRGPESWTGELFF. The CDR3 DNA is TGTGCCAGCAGCCGGATGACAGACAGGGGCCCGGAGAGTTGGACCGGGGAGCTGTTTTTT.